A selection of T cell receptor beta chains follows, all from one sample in a study of blood T cell repertoires in COVID-19. Only in-frame clones appear in the TCRdb table, and some are missing; sequencing was by immunoSEQ multiplex PCR. Here the sample spans about 70,000 clones, approximately 88% being singletons. Sequencing used peripheral blood. These TCRs come from a woman in her seventies with acute or convalescent COVID-19. Both conserved end residues are part of each CDR3. A D gene is named only where the DNA matches it firmly. Expanded clones get a size class; other rows say once, few or many, or leave the size out.

TRBJ2-1 . TRBV19 . 15 TGTGCCAGTAGGGCGGGCAGGGGAGCATACAATGAGCAGTTCTTC CASRAGRGAYNEQFF
TRBJ1-2 . TRBV7-2 few 13 TGTGCCAGCAGTAATGGATGGGGGGGAGGTGACACCTTC CASSNGWGGGDTF
TRBJ2-3 TRBD1 TRBV5-6 . 15 TGTGCCAGCAGCCCGGGACAGAAACGCACAGATACGCAGTATTTT CASSPGQKRTDTQYF
TRBJ1-1 TRBD1 TRBV11-2 . 16 TGTGCCAGCAGCCCTGCTCCCCAGGGGGCGTACACTGAAGCTTTCTTT CASSPAPQGAYTEAFF
TRBJ1-2 TRBD1 TRBV6-2/TRBV6-3 . 11 TGTGCCAGCAGCTCGACAGGGGTGAACACCTTC CASSSTGVNTF
TRBJ2-4 . TRBV13 . 20 TGTGCCAGCAGCTTTGTAAACCCCTGGTCGGGGGACCTACCCAAAAACATTCAGTACTTC CASSFVNPWSGDLPKNIQYF
TRBJ1-1 TRBD1 TRBV7-9 . 16 TGTGCCAGCAGCTTAGCCCCGACAGGGGATTACACTGAAGCTTTCTTT CASSLAPTGDYTEAFF
TRBJ1-5 . TRBV28 once 15 TGTGCCAGCAGTTATGATGGGGGGAACAATCAGCCCCAGCATTTT CASSYDGGNNQPQHF
TRBJ2-1 TRBD2 TRBV2 . 15 TGTGCCAGCAGTCCGGGCAGCGGGGGACTCAATGAGCAGTTCTTC CASSPGSGGLNEQFF
TRBJ1-1 . TRBV7-9 . 14 TGTGCCAGCAGCTTTTACTACGGGAACACTGAAGCTTTCTTT CASSFYYGNTEAFF
TRBJ1-2 . TRBV7-9 once 13 TGTGCCAGCAGCGTGACCCAAGGAGATGGCTACACCTTC CASSVTQGDGYTF
TRBJ1-1 . TRBV18 . 15 TGTGCCAGCTCACCAAGGATGGAGGGAGCCTCTGAAGCTTTCTTT CASSPRMEGASEAFF
TRBJ1-1 . TRBV19 . 12 TGTGCCAGTAGTATCGGGAACACTGAAGCTTTCTTT CASSIGNTEAFF